What follows are 18 T cell receptor beta chains derived from one specimen sequenced in a study of identifying expanded T cells in peripheral blood. The assay was immunoSEQ multiplex PCR, and TCRdb's table has in-frame clones only and misses some. This repertoire shows 81,000 or so clones, roughly 84% found once; its top ten account for about 20%. The specimen was blood. These receptors were collected from a person aged 18 to 70 in good health.

The rearrangement links TRBV6-1 to TRBJ1-5; D unclear. The CDR3 has 11 residues. Looked up from germline, CDR1 is MNHNS and CDR2 is SASEGT. Trimming removed 3 bases at V and 7 bases at J, with 4 bases between. The CDR3 here is CASSEGQPQHF. In nucleotides, the CDR3 is TGTGCCAGCAGTGAGGGCCAGCCCCAGCATTTT.

This clone has only a few counts. The V call is TRBV28, the J call TRBJ2-4; D is possibly TRBD1 (5 bases). With 3 bases removed from V and 1 base from J, the gap between germline ends came to 7 bases. Per germline, CDR1 MDHEN and CDR2 SYDVKM. This CDR3 contains 14 residues. The CDR3 DNA sequence: TGTGCCAGCAGTTTTACAGGTGCCAAAAACATTCAGTACTTC. Translated, it gives CASSFTGAKNIQYF.

This clone has only one observation. The chain has TRBV27 and TRBJ2-7; tentatively, D is TRBD1 or TRBD2 (5 bases each). V shed 3 bases and J shed 2 bases, with 14 bases lying between them. Looked up from germline, CDR1 is MNHEY and CDR2 is SMNVEV (reference sequence). This CDR3 spans 15 amino acids. In DNA, the CDR3 is TGTGCCAGCAGTTTCGGGGCATCCTACCCCTACGAGCAGTACTTC. This translates into CASSFGASYPYEQYF.

This clone was counted a few times. V and J are TRBV20-1 and TRBJ2-7, with no clear D. Between the trimmed V and J ends, which lost 6 bases and 3 bases, there was a span of 9 bases. The CDR3 has 11 residues. The germline gives CDR1 DFQATT, CDR2 SNEGSKA (reference sequence). The CDR3 nucleotides are TGCAGTGCCACCCAAAGCTACGAGCAGTACTTC. This codes for CSATQSYEQYF.

V usage is TRBV7-9 and J usage is TRBJ2-1, with D hard to call. Trimming stripped 2 bases from V and 7 bases from J, with 18 bases between. The V gene's germline CDR1 is SEHNR and CDR2 FQNEAQ (reference sequence). There are 16 residues in the CDR3. CDR3: CASSLNRRPPGNEQFF. CDR3 DNA sequence: TGTGCCAGCAGCTTAAATCGACGTCCTCCCGGAAATGAGCAGTTCTTC.

The chain has TRBV6-5 and TRBJ2-7; 10 bases agree with TRBD2. In germline, CDR1 is MNHEY, CDR2 SVGAGI. This CDR3 has 14 residues. V shed 5 bases and J 2 bases; nucleotides not matched to a gene: 3. The CDR3 reads CASSRTSGTYEQYF. DNA of the CDR3: TGTGCCAGCAGTAGGACTAGCGGAACCTACGAGCAGTACTTC.

This clone was seen repeatedly, ten times or more. The V and J genes are TRBV18 and TRBJ1-2; D call uncertain. The CDR3 is 12 amino acids. Germline loops: CDR1 KGHSH, CDR2 LQKENI. The V gene lost 2 bases and the J gene lost 6 bases, with 7 bases spanning the gap. The CDR3: CASSPIGDGYTF. The CDR3, as DNA: TGTGCCAGCTCACCAATTGGGGATGGCTACACCTTC.

V and J are TRBV6-1 and TRBJ1-1, with D perhaps TRBD1 (6 bases). Germline V gene sequence: CDR1 MNHNS, CDR2 SASEGT. This CDR3 comprises 12 residues. V was cut by 7 bases and J by 4 bases, with 10 bases left in between. The CDR3 DNA follows: TGTGCCAGCAACCCCAGGGGCACTGAAGCTTTCTTT. It codes for CASNPRGTEAFF.

This chain uses TRBV28 with TRBJ2-1, with D maybe TRBD2 (5 bases). V lost 0 bases and J 9 bases, leaving 18 bases between the germline ends. Germline values: CDR1 MDHEN, CDR2 SYDVKM. The CDR3 consists of 16 residues. The CDR3, as DNA: TGTGCCAGCAGTTTATGGGGCTTAGTGAGGGCCGGTGAGCAGTTCTTC. This translates into CASSLWGLVRAGEQFF.

This chain connects TRBV5-4 to TRBJ2-7; 9 positions match TRBD1. This CDR3 comprises 15 residues. V gave up 3 bases and J gave up 6 bases; unmatched junction bases: 10. Germline CDR1 SGHNT, CDR2 YYREEE (reference sequence). The CDR3 region is CASSYLQGAQGEQYF. Written as DNA, the CDR3 is TGTGCCAGCAGCTATCTACAGGGGGCGCAGGGCGAGCAGTACTTC.

This rearrangement joins TRBV6-5 to TRBJ1-1; D is ambiguous. Germline values: CDR1 MNHEY, CDR2 SVGAGI. The CDR3 extends over 16 amino acids. Trimming took off 0 bases at V and 5 bases at J, with 16 bases between the two ends. CDR3 DNA: TGTGCCAGCAGTTACTCGATCGTGCCGGGAGGGACTGAAGCTTTCTTT. This sequence encodes CASSYSIVPGGTEAFF.

The rearrangement joins TRBV6-5 to TRBJ2-7, with 7 bases that match TRBD1. The CDR3 extends over 14 amino acids. V dropped 6 bases and J dropped 1; count of bases not matched to a gene: 6. Germline V gene sequence: CDR1 MNHEY, CDR2 SVGAGI. CDR3 bases: TGTGCCAGCAGCCGGGGACAGCTATCCTACGAGCAGTACTTC. Encoded protein: CASSRGQLSYEQYF.

The chain is built from TRBV5-1 and TRBJ2-1; D is ambiguous. The CDR3 length is 13 residues. V was trimmed by 0 bases and J by 8 bases, leaving 9 bases between them. CDR1 and CDR2 (germline): SGHRS, YFSETQ. CDR3 DNA: TGCGCCAGCAGCTTGGCTCGAAGGGATGAGCAGTTCTTC. Encoded protein: CASSLARRDEQFF.

The chain employs TRBV6-1 and TRBJ1-1; TRBD1 agrees at 7 bases. CDR3 size: 13 residues. Germline trimming cut 6 bases from V and 9 bases from J; bases unmatched to any gene: 10. The germline CDR1 and CDR2 sequences are MNHNS and SASEGT. CDR3 bases: TGTGCCAGCAGCGAACCCGGGACAGAACAAGCTTTCTTT. Its translation: CASSEPGTEQAFF.

The DNA for the CDR3 is TGCGCCAGCAGCCATGGGGTGGACACCATATATTTT. Translating it yields CASSHGVDTIYF. The V call is TRBV4-1, the J call TRBJ1-3; D unclear. The CDR3 runs to 12 residues. Trimming left V 3 bases short and J 8 bases short, with 8 bases between. Germline CDR1 MGHRA, CDR2 YSYEKL.

The chain recombines TRBV30 with TRBJ1-2, with D perhaps matching TRBD1 (5 bases). Germline CDR1 GTSNPN, CDR2 SVGIG (reference sequence). The length of the CDR3 is 16 residues. Trimming stripped 0 bases from V and 1 base from J, with 15 bases between. The CDR3 is CAWSVLGDPSNYGYTF. The DNA of the CDR3 is TGTGCCTGGAGTGTACTCGGGGACCCAAGTAACTATGGCTACACCTTC.

V usage is TRBV5-5 and J usage is TRBJ2-7, with D perhaps matching TRBD1 or TRBD2 (5 bases each). Germline loops: CDR1 SGHKS, CDR2 YYEKEE (reference sequence). The CDR3 totals 11 residues. DNA of the CDR3: TGTGCCAGCAGCTTGGTGTCAGGGAGTACGGTC. Protein: CASSLVSGSTV.

The chain employs TRBV28 and TRBJ1-2; TRBD1 aligns across 11 bases. CDR3 length equals 15 residues. The germline gives CDR1 MDHEN, CDR2 SYDVKM. Trimming removed 7 bases from V and 2 bases from J; junction bases left unmatched: 6. CDR3 amino acids: CASIQDRGHNYGYTF. CDR3 DNA: TGTGCCAGCATCCAGGACAGGGGGCACAACTATGGCTACACCTTC.